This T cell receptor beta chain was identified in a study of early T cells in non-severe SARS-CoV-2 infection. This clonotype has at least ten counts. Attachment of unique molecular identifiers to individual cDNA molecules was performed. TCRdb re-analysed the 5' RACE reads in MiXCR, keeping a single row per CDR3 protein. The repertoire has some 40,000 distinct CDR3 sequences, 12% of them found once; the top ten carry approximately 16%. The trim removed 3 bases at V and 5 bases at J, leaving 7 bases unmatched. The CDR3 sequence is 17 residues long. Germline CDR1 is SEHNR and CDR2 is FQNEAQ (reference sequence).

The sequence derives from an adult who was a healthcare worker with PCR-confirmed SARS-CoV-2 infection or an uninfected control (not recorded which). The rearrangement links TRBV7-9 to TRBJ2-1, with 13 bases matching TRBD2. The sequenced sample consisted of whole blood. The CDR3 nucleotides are TGTGCCAGCAGCTTTCTGGGACTAGCGGGGAACCACAATGAGCAGTTCTTC. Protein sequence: CASSFLGLAGNHNEQFF.